These 14 T cell receptor beta chains came from one sample sequenced in a study of cytomegalovirus exposure and HLA in healthy donors. Primers for the PCR totalled 60 Vbeta and 13 Jbeta. Repertoires were generated with immunoSEQ multiplex PCR, while TCRdb's copy carries only in-frame clones and drops some. The profile shows under 150,000 clones, approximately 86% of them singletons. Sequencing input: PBMCs. All receptors come from a boy between 10 and 17 years old in good health and CMV-seronegative.

This rearrangement joins TRBV2 to TRBJ2-2; D is unresolved. This CDR3 contains 14 residues. V dropped 4 bases and J dropped 1 base, with 7 bases sitting between them. Per germline, CDR1 SNHLY and CDR2 FYNNEI. CDR3 in DNA: TGTGCCAGCAGTGTAGAAAAGAACACCGGGGAGCTGTTTTTT. Amino acids: CASSVEKNTGELFF.

The chain combines TRBV7-9 with TRBJ2-1, with a weak D call TRBD2 (6 bases). The CDR3 covers 17 residues. V was trimmed by 5 bases and J by 4 bases, leaving 21 bases between them. In germline, CDR1 is SEHNR, CDR2 FQNEAQ (reference sequence). The CDR3 coding sequence is TGTGCCAGCAGCACCCAACCTCTCGGGGGACCGTACAATGAGCAGTTCTTC. It is translated as CASSTQPLGGPYNEQFF.

The chain carries TRBV30 and TRBJ1-4, with TRBD1 matching over 7 bases. V lost 1 base to trimming and J lost 1 base; unmatched junction nucleotides: 15. The CDR3 consists of 19 residues. Germline V lookup: CDR1 GTSNPN, CDR2 SVGIG (reference sequence). In nucleotides, the CDR3 is TGTGCCTGGAGTGGAAATCCAGGGGGATCTTTTGTAACTAATGAAAAACTGTTTTTT. Its translation: CAWSGNPGGSFVTNEKLFF. The full variable domain, in which reference TRBV30 and TRBJ1-4 provide the parts outside the CDR3, is SQTIHQWPATLVQPVGSPLSLECTVEGTSNPNLYWYRQAAGRGLQLLFYSVGIGQISSEVPQNLSASRPQDRQFILSSKKLLLSDSGFYLCAWSGNPGGSFVTNEKLFFGSGTQLSVL.

The gene calls are TRBV9 and TRBJ2-3; 7 nucleotides match TRBD2. J was trimmed by 3 bases and V by 1 base; bases with no gene match: 5. Looked up from germline, CDR1 is SGDLS and CDR2 is YYNGEE. There are 15 residues in the CDR3. For the CDR3, the DNA is TGTGCCAGCAGCGTAAGGCTAGCGGCAACAGATACGCAGTATTTT. It encodes CASSVRLAATDTQYF.

The chain couples TRBV14 to TRBJ2-1; 7 bases map to TRBD2. Germline CDR1 and CDR2: SGHDN and FVKESK. The CDR3 runs 15 residues. Germline trimming cut 4 bases from V and 5 bases from J; bases unmatched to any gene: 8. The CDR3 nucleotides are TGTGCCAGCAGCCGGAATTTGCGGGGGAACAATGAGCAGTTCTTC. It translates to CASSRNLRGNNEQFF.

The CDR3 sequence is CASSVGFSGEYNEQFF. The CDR3 DNA reads TGTGCCAGCAGCGTAGGATTTAGCGGGGAGTACAATGAGCAGTTCTTC. The rearrangement links TRBV9 to TRBJ2-1; 8 positions match TRBD2. CDR3 size: 16 residues. Trimming took 0 bases from V and 4 from J; bases not matched to a gene: 6. CDR1 is SGDLS and CDR2 is YYNGEE in the germline V gene.

The V gene is TRBV18, the J gene TRBJ2-3; TRBD2 matches at 8 bases. CDR1 is KGHSH, CDR2 LQKENI, per germline. The CDR3 loop spans 17 amino acids. With V trimmed by 1 base and J by 0 bases, 6 bases remained unmatched. The CDR3 region has the DNA TGTGCCAGCTCACCACGAAGCGGGGGTACTAGCACAGATACGCAGTATTTT. It translates to CASSPRSGGTSTDTQYF.

The chain joins TRBV27 to TRBJ2-7, with D perhaps matching TRBD2 (6 bases). V lost 2 bases and J lost 3, with 11 bases in between. The germline V gene has CDR1 MNHEY and CDR2 SMNVEV (reference sequence). The CDR3 length is 14 residues. CDR3 sequence reads: CASSLNGGLYEQYF. In DNA form, the CDR3 reads TGTGCCAGCAGTTTAAACGGGGGACTCTACGAGCAGTACTTC.

This sequence joins TRBV5-1 and TRBJ1-2, with D possibly matching TRBD1 (5 bases). Germline V CDR1 and CDR2: SGHRS, YFSETQ. V was shortened by 5 bases and J by 8 bases, with 34 bases between the two germline ends. This CDR3 spans 19 amino acids. The CDR3, as DNA: TGCGCCAGCAGTGTTATTGGGGCCGGCCCCGAAGCCCCTTTTGAGGGCTACACCTTC. This sequence encodes CASSVIGAGPEAPFEGYTF.

This chain connects TRBV4-1 to TRBJ2-2, with D possibly matching TRBD1 (6 bases). Germline V gives CDR1 MGHRA, CDR2 YSYEKL. Trimming cost V 4 bases and J 2 bases, with 11 bases left between them. This CDR3 comprises 15 residues. Here the CDR3 reads CASSPADRNTGELFF. In DNA, the CDR3 is TGCGCCAGCAGCCCCGCGGACAGAAACACCGGGGAGCTGTTTTTT.

The chain joins TRBV7-9 to TRBJ2-1; 8 positions agree with TRBD1. The trim removed 4 bases at V and 10 bases at J, leaving 0 bases unmatched. CDR1 is SEHNR and CDR2 is FQNEAQ in the germline V gene (reference sequence). The CDR3 consists of 11 residues. The CDR3 DNA is TGTGCCAGCAGCTGGACAGGGGAGCAGTTCTTC. Translating it yields CASSWTGEQFF.

As for this clone: This sample includes further DNA sequences coding for the same CDR3. The chain joins TRBV5-6 to TRBJ1-4, with 11 bases fitting TRBD1. This CDR3 comprises 15 residues. CDR1 is SGHDT and CDR2 is YYEEEE in the germline V gene. J was trimmed by 8 bases and V by 0 bases; bases with no gene match: 3. CDR3 protein: CASSLAGTGGEKLFF. In nucleotides, the CDR3 is TGTGCCAGCAGCTTGGCCGGGACAGGGGGAGAAAAACTGTTTTTT.

At least ten counts were recorded for this clone. The chain uses TRBV4-1 and TRBJ1-6; possibly TRBD1 for D (5 bases). This CDR3 contains 14 residues. Looked up from germline, CDR1 is MGHRA and CDR2 is YSYEKL. V was cut by 5 bases and J by 9 bases, with 14 bases left in between. The CDR3 DNA reads TGCGCCAGCAGCTGGAATACAGGTGGTTCACCCCTCCACTTT. Translated, it gives CASSWNTGGSPLHF.

The rearrangement joins TRBV5-4 to TRBJ1-1, with D unclear. Trimming took off 2 bases at V and 7 bases at J, with 12 bases between the two ends. The CDR3 consists of 13 residues. The germline V gene has CDR1 SGHNT and CDR2 YYREEE (reference sequence). CDR3 residues: CASSLTNRDEAFF. The CDR3 DNA reads TGTGCCAGCAGCTTAACAAACAGAGATGAAGCTTTCTTT.